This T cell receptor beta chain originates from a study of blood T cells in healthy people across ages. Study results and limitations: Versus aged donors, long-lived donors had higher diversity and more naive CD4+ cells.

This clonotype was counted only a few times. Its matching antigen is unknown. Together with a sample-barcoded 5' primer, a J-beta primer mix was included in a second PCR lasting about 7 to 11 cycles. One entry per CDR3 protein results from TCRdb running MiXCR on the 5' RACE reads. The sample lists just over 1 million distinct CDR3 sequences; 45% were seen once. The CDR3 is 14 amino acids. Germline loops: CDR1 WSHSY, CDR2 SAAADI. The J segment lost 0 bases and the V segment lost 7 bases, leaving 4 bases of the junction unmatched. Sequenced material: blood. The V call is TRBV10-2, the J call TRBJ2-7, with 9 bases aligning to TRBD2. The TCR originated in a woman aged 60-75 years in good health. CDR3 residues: CASKASGTSYEQYF. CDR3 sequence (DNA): TGCGCCAGCAAGGCTAGCGGGACCTCCTACGAGCAGTACTTC.